A selection of T cell receptor beta chains follows, all from one sample in a study of blood T cell repertoires in COVID-19. The repertoire was sequenced with immunoSEQ multiplex PCR; TCRdb's copy has only in-frame clones and lacks some. The sample includes over 250,000 clones, 84% of them seen just once. Sequenced sample: PBMCs or T cells enriched from blood (not recorded which). The source of these receptors is a man under 40 with acute COVID-19. CDR3s include the opening cysteine and the closing phenylalanine or tryptophan. Each record gives: V gene, J gene, CDR3 length, CDR3 protein.

>TRBV10-3|TRBJ1-1|15
CAIRSPGGHENEAFF
>TRBV12-3/TRBV12-4|TRBJ1-1|13
CATTTGPYTEAFF
>TRBV28|TRBJ2-1|16
CASMPFRAGGYNEQFF
>TRBV9|TRBJ2-2|15
CASSTGGRDTGELFF
>TRBV18|TRBJ1-2|15
CASSPQQEGRRGYTF
>TRBV30|TRBJ1-4|11
CAWSREEKLFF
>TRBV9|TRBJ2-3|17
CASSVAGQGFSTDTQYF
>TRBV28|TRBJ2-3|16
CASSQRASGDTDTQYF
>TRBV28|TRBJ1-3|16
CASKPSQGLSGNTIYF
>TRBV9|TRBJ2-1|18
CASSESGLQSGAYNEQFF
>TRBV10-2|TRBJ1-5|14
CASTPGQGDQPQHF
>TRBV5-5|TRBJ1-6|12
CASSFSGSPLHF
>TRBV18|TRBJ2-3|14
CASSPPRPRDTQYF
>TRBV24-1|TRBJ2-2|14
CATSGTSGSGELFF
>TRBV19|TRBJ1-5|19
CASRRQRDTLLGSNQPQHF
>TRBV5-5|TRBJ1-3|16
CASSSTDRGKGNTIYF
>TRBV6-5|TRBJ1-1|13
CATWFLGSTEAFF
>TRBV19|TRBJ2-5|13
CASSELRQETQYF